This TCR beta chain appears in the sequencing data of a study of cytomegalovirus exposure and HLA in healthy donors. Sequencing was performed with immunoSEQ multiplex PCR; in TCRdb, only in-frame clones are kept and a portion is missing. The sample holds over 150,000 clones, roughly nine tenths seen once. CDR3 length: 14 residues. The J segment lost 5 bases and the V segment lost 4 bases, leaving 6 bases of the junction unmatched. The V gene's germline CDR1 is MNHNY and CDR2 SVGAGI (reference sequence). General study points: In a later analysis, first-cohort TCR clusters were found to tend to co-occur in the approximately 110 validation repertoires. In vitro data verified a few CMV-associated chains as specific for CMV antigens.

About this clone itself: The antigen remains unidentified.

The donors were in the approximately 120-subject validation cohort, distinct from the roughly 700-subject first cohort. The sequenced sample consisted of PBMCs. This TCR derives from a woman in her late teens or twenties in good health and CMV-seropositive. This sequence joins TRBV6-6 and TRBJ1-1; TRBD1 matches 8 bases. The chain's CDR3 is CASSSRTGSTEAFF. CDR3 in DNA: TGTGCCAGCAGTTCACGGACAGGGTCGACTGAAGCTTTCTTT.